This TCR beta chain was identified during a study of control samples from healthy donors and cancer patients. TCRdb's copy holds only in-frame clones and misses some; the assay was immunoSEQ multiplex PCR. There are under 130,000 clones in the sample; roughly 90% occur only once, and about 20% lies in the top ten. This CDR3 is built from 15 residues. Per the germline V gene, CDR1 is SGHRS and CDR2 is YFSETQ. Trimming pared 0 bases from V and 3 bases from J, leaving 12 bases between. Source material: PBMCs. The rearrangement joins TRBV5-1 to TRBJ1-1; D perhaps matches TRBD1 (6 bases). This sequence was found in a man in his sixties with lung cancer. The chain's CDR3 is CASSLDRGGYTEAFF. CDR3 in DNA: TGCGCCAGCAGCTTGGATCGAGGGGGTTACACTGAAGCTTTCTTT.